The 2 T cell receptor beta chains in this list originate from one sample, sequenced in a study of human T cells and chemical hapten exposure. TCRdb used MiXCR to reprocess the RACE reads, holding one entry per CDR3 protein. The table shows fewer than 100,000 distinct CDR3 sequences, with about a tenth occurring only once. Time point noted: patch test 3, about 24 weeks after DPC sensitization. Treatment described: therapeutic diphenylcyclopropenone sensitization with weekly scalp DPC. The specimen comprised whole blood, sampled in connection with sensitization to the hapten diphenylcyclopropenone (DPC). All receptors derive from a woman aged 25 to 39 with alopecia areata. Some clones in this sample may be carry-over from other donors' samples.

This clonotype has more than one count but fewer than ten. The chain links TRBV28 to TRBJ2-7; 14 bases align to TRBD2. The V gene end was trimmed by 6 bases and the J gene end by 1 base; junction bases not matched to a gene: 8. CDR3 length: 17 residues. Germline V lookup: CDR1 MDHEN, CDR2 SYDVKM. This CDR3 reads CASRRGTSGRGSYEQYF. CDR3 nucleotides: TGTGCCAGCAGACGAGGGACTAGCGGGAGAGGGTCCTACGAGCAGTACTTC.

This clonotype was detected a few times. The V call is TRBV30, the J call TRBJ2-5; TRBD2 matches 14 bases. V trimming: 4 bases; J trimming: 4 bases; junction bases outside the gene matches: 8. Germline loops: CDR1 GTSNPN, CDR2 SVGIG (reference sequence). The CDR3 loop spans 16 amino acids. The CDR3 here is CAWKPGTSGRSETQYF. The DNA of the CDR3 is TGTGCCTGGAAGCCGGGGACTAGCGGGAGATCAGAGACCCAGTACTTC. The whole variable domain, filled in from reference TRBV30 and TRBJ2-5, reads SQTIHQWPATLVQPVGSPLSLECTVEGTSNPNLYWYRQAAGRGLQLLFYSVGIGQISSEVPQNLSASRPQDRQFILSSKKLLLSDSGFYLCAWKPGTSGRSETQYFGPGTRLLVL.